The text below deals with one T cell receptor beta chain. The record originates from a study of Ad26.COV2.S vaccination and SARS-CoV-2 variants. The ends were cut back, 1 base at V and 4 bases at J, with 16 bases in the middle. CDR1 is LGHNA, CDR2 YSLEER, per germline. The CDR3 runs 16 residues. Generated by immunoSEQ multiplex PCR, the TCRdb table keeps only in-frame clones and is missing some. The sample consists of over 250,000 clones, over 75% of them appearing once. The treatment is: 19 received Ad26.COV2.S at low or high dose, single or two shots; 5 received placebo; per-sample allocation not given. Day 63 after the first injection of vaccine or placebo was the sampling time.

Sequencing used peripheral blood, obtained in a trial of Ad26.COV2.S vaccine versus placebo. The TCR comes from a person between 18 and 65 years old who received the Ad26.COV2.S COVID-19 vaccine or a placebo. The chain carries TRBV4-3 and TRBJ1-2; possibly TRBD1 for D (5 bases). The CDR3 DNA follows: TGCGCCAGCAGCCAAGGTCGGCGGGGGGACCTCTATGGCTACACCTTC. As protein: CASSQGRRGDLYGYTF.